This T cell receptor beta chain was identified during a study of blood T cell repertoires in COVID-19. Study-level information: Acute and convalescent COVID-19 specimens originated in the United States, Italy and Spain. T cells, B-cell-depleted T cells, or PBMCs provided the cDNA or gDNA that served as material.

Assignment of participants to cohorts was predicated upon participant-reported clinical history. In the original workflow: Amplifying reference gene primers gave estimates of nucleated cell counts. The protocol was immunoSEQ multiplex PCR, while the TCRdb copy is restricted to in-frame clones and leaves out a portion. V and J calls and clone size follow that table, whereas D and trimming were derived from the DNA. The data hold about 130,000 clones, with 75% to 90% observed a single time. The V gene lost 1 base and the J gene lost 6 bases, with 12 bases spanning the gap. Germline CDR1 and CDR2: MGHRA and YSYEKL. The CDR3 spans 15 residues.

The sample was PBMCs or T cells enriched from blood (not recorded which). The TCR was taken from a man aged 25 to 45 who had recovered from COVID-19. The rearrangement links TRBV4-1 to TRBJ1-4; tentative D call: TRBD1 (6 bases). In nucleotides, the CDR3 is TGCGCCAGCAGCCAAGTAACAGGACAGTATGAAAAACTGTTTTTT. Amino acid sequence: CASSQVTGQYEKLFF.